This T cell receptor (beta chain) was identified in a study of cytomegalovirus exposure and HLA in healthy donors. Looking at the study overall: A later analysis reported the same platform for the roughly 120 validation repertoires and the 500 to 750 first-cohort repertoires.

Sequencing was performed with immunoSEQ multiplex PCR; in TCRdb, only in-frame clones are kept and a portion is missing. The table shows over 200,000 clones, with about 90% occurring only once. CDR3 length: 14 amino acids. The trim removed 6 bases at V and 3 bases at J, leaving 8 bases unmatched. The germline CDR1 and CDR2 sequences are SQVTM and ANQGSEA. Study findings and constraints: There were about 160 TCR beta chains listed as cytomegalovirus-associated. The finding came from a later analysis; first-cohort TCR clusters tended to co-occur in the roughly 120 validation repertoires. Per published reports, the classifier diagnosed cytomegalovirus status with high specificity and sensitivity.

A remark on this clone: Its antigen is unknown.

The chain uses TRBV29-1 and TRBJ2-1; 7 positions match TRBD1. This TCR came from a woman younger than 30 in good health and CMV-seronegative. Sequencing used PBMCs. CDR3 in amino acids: CSVISGGYYNEQFF. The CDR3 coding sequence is TGCAGCGTGATCTCAGGGGGATACTACAATGAGCAGTTCTTC.